The 28 T cell receptor beta chains below come from one sample, sequenced in a study of cytomegalovirus exposure and HLA in healthy donors. The primer mix had 60 Vbeta and 13 Jbeta primers. Using immunoSEQ multiplex PCR, the repertoire was profiled, and TCRdb retains in-frame clones only, with some absent. The repertoire has roughly 180,000 clones, over 80% of them found once; the top ten carry more than 1%. Sequenced material: PBMCs. The source of these receptors is a boy aged 2-9 years in good health and CMV-seronegative.

The rearrangement uses TRBV2 and TRBJ1-4; D remains unclear. CDR1 is SNHLY and CDR2 is FYNNEI in the germline V gene. V was trimmed by 9 bases and J by 7 bases, leaving 18 bases between them. The CDR3 is 14 residues long. The DNA for the CDR3 is TGTGCCAGTCATGATTCTCGGGGTTCTGAAAAACTGTTTTTT. Translation: CASHDSRGSEKLFF.

The chain links TRBV6-1 to TRBJ2-1, with D unclear. Germline V lookup: CDR1 MNHNS, CDR2 SASEGT. The CDR3 is 16 residues long. V was clipped by 2 bases and J by 0 bases, with 11 bases between them. The CDR3 sequence is CASSEKIFSSYNEQFF. The CDR3 DNA is TGTGCCAGCAGTGAAAAGATTTTCAGCTCCTACAATGAGCAGTTCTTC.

This sequence joins TRBV4-2 and TRBJ1-1, with TRBD1 identical over 8 bases. The CDR3 contains 16 residues. V lost 0 bases to trimming and J lost 2 bases; unmatched junction nucleotides: 5. CDR1 LGHNA and CDR2 YNFKEQ come from the germline V gene. CDR3 region: CASSQDGQGANTEAFF. DNA of the CDR3: TGTGCCAGCAGCCAAGATGGCCAGGGGGCTAACACTGAAGCTTTCTTT.

The DNA for the CDR3 is TGTGCCAGCAGCTTAGATGCAGGGAGAGGGGGTGGCTACACCTTC. Translation: CASSLDAGRGGGYTF. The genes are TRBV7-9 and TRBJ1-2, with a weak D call TRBD1 (6 bases). Trimming shortened V by 1 base and J by 7 bases, and 16 bases separated the two germline ends. The germline gives CDR1 SEHNR, CDR2 FQNEAQ (reference sequence). The CDR3 runs to 15 residues.

This clone was seen a handful of times. The chain is built from TRBV5-1 and TRBJ2-3; TRBD2 matches 8 bases. J lost 2 bases, V lost 0 bases, and 5 bases had no gene match. The CDR3 is 16 amino acids. Germline V gene data show CDR1 as SGHRS and CDR2 as YFSETQ. CDR3 amino acids: CASSLGEAGATDTQYF. CDR3 DNA sequence: TGCGCCAGCAGCTTGGGGGAAGCGGGAGCCACAGATACGCAGTATTTT.

The rearrangement links TRBV6-5 to TRBJ1-1; 8 bases match TRBD1. CDR1 is MNHEY, CDR2 SVGAGI, per germline. Germline trimming cut 2 bases from V and 6 bases from J; bases unmatched to any gene: 5. The CDR3 consists of 14 residues. The CDR3 bases are TGTGCCAGCAGTTACGACAGGGGTTTTTCTGAAGCTTTCTTT. The encoded protein is CASSYDRGFSEAFF.

V usage is TRBV4-3 and J usage is TRBJ2-1; D possibly corresponds to TRBD2 (6 bases). The CDR3 loop spans 17 amino acids. Germline CDR1 LGHNA, CDR2 YSLEER. The V end was cut by 4 bases, the J end by 4 bases, with 20 bases between. CDR3 DNA: TGCGCCAGCAGCCTCACGATTCTAGCGCGACCGTACAATGAGCAGTTCTTC. This codes for CASSLTILARPYNEQFF.

This clone was recorded a few times. V gene TRBV7-2 combines with J gene TRBJ1-2; tentative D call: TRBD1 (6 bases). The CDR3 has 15 amino acids. Between the trimmed V and J ends, which lost 1 base and 2 bases, there was a span of 11 bases. The germline V gene has CDR1 SGHTA and CDR2 FQGNSA. The CDR3 DNA is TGTGCCAGCAGCTTAGTATGGCAGGGGAACTATGGCTACACCTTC. Its translation is CASSLVWQGNYGYTF.

This clone was detected only once. J is TRBJ1-1 and V is TRBV30, with D perhaps matching TRBD1 (5 bases). The germline gives CDR1 GTSNPN, CDR2 SVGIG (reference sequence). The CDR3 is 13 residues long. CDR3 bases: TGTGCGGGAGGACGGGGGATGAACACTGAAGCTTTCTTT. This codes for CAGGRGMNTEAFF. The entire variable domain, with the rest obtained from reference TRBV30 and TRBJ1-1, is as follows: SQTIHQWPATLVQPVGSPLSLECTVEGTSNPNLYWYRQAAGRGLQLLFYSVGIGQISSEVPQNLSASRPQDRQFILSSKKLLLSDSGFYLCAGGRGMNTEAFFGQGTRLTVV.

The gene calls are TRBV7-2 and TRBJ2-2; TRBD1 is a possible D gene (6 bases). CDR1 and CDR2 from the germline V gene are SGHTA and FQGNSA. There are 16 residues in the CDR3. The V end lost 7 bases, the J end lost 1 base, and 16 bases lay between the germline ends. The CDR3: CASTTGITRNTGELFF. The CDR3 DNA sequence: TGTGCCAGCACCACAGGGATTACGCGGAACACCGGGGAGCTGTTTTTT.

This chain joins TRBV7-2 and TRBJ1-6; 7 bases map to TRBD1. CDR1 SGHTA and CDR2 FQGNSA come from the germline V gene. The CDR3 consists of 16 residues. Losses at the gene ends were 1 base for V and 8 bases for J; bases not matched to a gene: 8. The CDR3 coding sequence is TGTGCCAGCAGCTTAGGGACCAGGGGGTACTATTCACCCCTCCACTTT. It codes for CASSLGTRGYYSPLHF.

The chain employs TRBV18 and TRBJ2-7, with D possibly being TRBD1 (6 bases). Germline-derived CDR1 and CDR2 are KGHSH and LQKENI. This CDR3 is built from 16 residues. V lost 3 bases, J lost 3 bases, and 18 bases lay in between. The chain's CDR3 is CASSPGAGAFRYEQYF. The DNA of the CDR3 is TGTGCCAGCTCACCTGGGGCAGGGGCATTCCGCTACGAGCAGTACTTC.

V gene TRBV2 combines with J gene TRBJ1-2, with D perhaps TRBD1 (6 bases). CDR3 length equals 13 residues. V was pared by 4 bases and J by 4 bases, with 10 bases between. Germline CDR1 reads SNHLY; CDR2 reads FYNNEI. The chain's CDR3 is CASSVGGGYGYTF. CDR3 nucleotides: TGTGCCAGCAGTGTTGGGGGCGGCTATGGCTACACCTTC.

CDR3 in amino acids: CASSPGLAGNTGELFF. In DNA, the CDR3 is TGTGCCAGTAGTCCAGGACTAGCGGGGAACACCGGGGAGCTGTTTTTT. The rearrangement joins TRBV19 to TRBJ2-2; 11 bases line up with TRBD2. Unmatched junction bases numbered 3, after V lost 5 bases and J lost 1 base. Germline V gene sequence: CDR1 LNHDA, CDR2 SQIVND (reference sequence). This CDR3 contains 16 residues.

The chain carries TRBV6-1 and TRBJ1-2; tentative D call: TRBD1 (5 bases). Between the trimmed V and J ends, which lost 2 bases and 8 bases, there was a span of 12 bases. Germline CDR1 is MNHNS and CDR2 is SASEGT. This CDR3 contains 13 residues. This chain's CDR3 is CASSEPPAGGYTF. CDR3 nucleotides: TGTGCCAGCAGTGAACCACCTGCAGGGGGCTACACCTTC.

This clone occurred a few times. This chain uses TRBV27 with TRBJ2-7, with D maybe TRBD2 (5 bases). CDR1 and CDR2 from the germline V gene are MNHEY and SMNVEV (reference sequence). The CDR3 length is 14 residues. Trimming removed 3 bases at V and 9 bases at J, with 18 bases between. The CDR3 loop reads CASSFFADSASQYF. The CDR3 DNA reads TGTGCCAGCAGTTTCTTTGCGGACTCTGCCTCGCAGTACTTC.

The CDR3 coding sequence is TGCGCCAGCAGCCGGGGAGGCTCACCCCTCCACTTT. Its translation is CASSRGGSPLHF. V is TRBV4-3 and J is TRBJ1-6; D gene unclear. V lost 4 bases and J 10 bases, leaving 8 bases between the germline ends. There are 12 residues in the CDR3. Germline-derived CDR1 and CDR2 are LGHNA and YSLEER.

The rearrangement links TRBV7-9 to TRBJ1-1; TRBD1 matches at 8 bases. With 3 bases clipped from V and 5 bases from J, the junction kept 11 bases outside the gene matches. The CDR3 length is 16 residues. CDR1 and CDR2 from the germline V gene are SEHNR and FQNEAQ (reference sequence). The CDR3 loop is CASSFPRTGIRTEAFF. In nucleotides, the CDR3 is TGTGCCAGCAGCTTTCCCCGGACAGGGATTCGTACTGAAGCTTTCTTT.

The V call is TRBV18, the J call TRBJ1-1; D ambiguous. V was shortened by 1 base and J by 4 bases, with 16 bases between the two germline ends. Germline lookup yields CDR1 KGHSH and CDR2 LQKENI. The CDR3 contains 16 residues. Written as DNA, the CDR3 is TGTGCCAGCTCACCACAAGAGGTAAGCGGTGGCACTGAAGCTTTCTTT. Translating gives CASSPQEVSGGTEAFF.

The V call is TRBV18, the J call TRBJ2-4; D might be TRBD2 (6 bases). V lost 3 bases and J 6 bases, leaving 21 bases between the germline ends. In germline, CDR1 is KGHSH, CDR2 LQKENI. CDR3 length: 17 residues. Here the CDR3 DNA reads TGTGCCAGCTCACCTTACCCAATTAAACCGGGAGTAAACATTCAGTACTTC. This sequence encodes CASSPYPIKPGVNIQYF.

The V gene is TRBV2, the J gene TRBJ2-1; TRBD2 agrees at 8 bases. Germline V gives CDR1 SNHLY, CDR2 FYNNEI. This CDR3 has 14 residues. V gave up 1 base and J gave up 7 bases; unmatched junction bases: 3. The CDR3 is CASSEERGWNEQFF. CDR3 in DNA: TGTGCCAGCAGTGAAGAGCGGGGGTGGAATGAGCAGTTCTTC.

As DNA, the CDR3 is TGTGCCAGCAGTTCCACAGGGGTGGGATTTGGGAACACTGAAGCTTTCTTT. Protein sequence: CASSSTGVGFGNTEAFF. The chain has TRBV7-9 and TRBJ1-1; TRBD1 agrees at 7 bases. The CDR3 covers 17 residues. From germline, CDR1 is SEHNR and CDR2 FQNEAQ (reference sequence). V shed 6 bases, J shed 1 base, and the junction held 14 bases outside the gene matches.

The chain recombines TRBV25-1 with TRBJ2-1; TRBD1 aligns across 9 bases. Germline V gene data show CDR1 as MGHDK and CDR2 as SYGVNS. This CDR3 comprises 15 residues. V shed 2 bases, J shed 4 bases, and the junction held 3 bases outside the gene matches. The DNA of the CDR3 is TGTGCCAGCAGTGAAGGACAGGGGAGGTACAATGAGCAGTTCTTC. It yields the protein CASSEGQGRYNEQFF.

This clone occurred a few times. V usage is TRBV7-2 and J usage is TRBJ1-5, with D perhaps TRBD1 (5 bases). The CDR3 runs 15 residues. V was shortened by 6 bases and J by 1 base, with 13 bases between the two germline ends. Germline CDR1 is SGHTA and CDR2 is FQGNSA. Here the CDR3 DNA reads TGTGCCAGCAGTCAAAGCCCAGGGAGCAATCAGCCCCAGCATTTT. This encodes CASSQSPGSNQPQHF.

The rearrangement links TRBV27 to TRBJ1-1; maybe TRBD1 (5 bases). V was trimmed by 7 bases and J by 4 bases, leaving 13 bases between them. This CDR3 contains 13 residues. Germline V gives CDR1 MNHEY, CDR2 SMNVEV (reference sequence). CDR3 bases: TGTGCCAGCAAGTCAGGGATTAGCACTGAAGCTTTCTTT. This encodes CASKSGISTEAFF.

The chain couples TRBV7-9 to TRBJ2-3, with 10 nucleotides matching TRBD2. With 4 bases clipped from V and 0 bases from J, the junction kept 1 base outside the gene matches. Germline lookup yields CDR1 SEHNR and CDR2 FQNEAQ (reference sequence). The CDR3 sequence is 15 residues long. In nucleotides, the CDR3 is TGTGCCAGCAGCTCTAGCGGGAGTAGCACAGATACGCAGTATTTT. It encodes CASSSSGSSTDTQYF.

The V gene is TRBV4-3, the J gene TRBJ1-4, with D uncertain. This CDR3 comprises 15 residues. Per the germline V gene, CDR1 is LGHNA and CDR2 is YSLEER. V gave up 5 bases and J gave up 8 bases, with 18 bases separating them. The CDR3, as DNA: TGCGCCAGCAGCTCCGCTCGAGAGAGCCGAGAAAAACTGTTTTTT. It yields the protein CASSSARESREKLFF.

This chain links TRBV7-2 with TRBJ2-7, with 11 positions matching TRBD2. Per germline, CDR1 SGHTA and CDR2 FQGNSA. This CDR3 has 15 residues. V shed 0 bases, J shed 2 bases, and the junction held 0 bases outside the gene matches. The CDR3 reads CASSLAGLAAYEQYF. In DNA form, the CDR3 reads TGTGCCAGCAGCTTAGCGGGACTAGCGGCCTACGAGCAGTACTTC.